Reported below is one TCR beta chain. Under the authors' procedure: The assay estimated nucleated cells by amplifying reference gene primers. Profiled with immunoSEQ multiplex PCR; TCRdb holds only in-frame clones, not every one. V and J calls and clone size are as listed in that table; D and trimming were resolved from the DNA. The data hold 150,000 to 200,000 clones, with roughly four fifths observed a single time. The data stem from a study of blood T cell repertoires in COVID-19. Study summary: T cells, B-cell-depleted T cells, or PBMCs provided the cDNA or gDNA that served as material.

V trimming: 4 bases; J trimming: 5 bases; junction bases outside the gene matches: 6. Germline CDR1 is MNHEY and CDR2 is SVGEGT. The CDR3 consists of 16 residues. Patients of the Seattle cohort, enrolled during active infection, were followed longitudinally. This clonotype was obtained from a woman aged 70-85 years with COVID-19, enrolled during active disease. The sample taken for sequencing was peripheral blood. This chain connects TRBV6-2 or TRBV6-3 to TRBJ2-5, with 14 bases aligning to TRBD2. This CDR3 reads CASSSGLAGGLETQYF. CDR3 in DNA: TGTGCCAGCAGTTCCGGACTAGCGGGAGGTTTGGAGACCCAGTACTTC.